These 32 T cell receptor beta chains originate from one sample sequenced in a study of T-cell reconstitution after alpha-beta-depleted transplantation in children. Preparation of the TCRbeta library used unique molecular identifiers. TCRdb redid the calling of the PCR reads with MiXCR, one entry per CDR3 protein. The table shows 350,000 to 500,000 distinct CDR3 sequences, with around two fifths occurring only once. The sequencing used PBMCs, collected before TCRalphabeta/CD19-depleted stem cell transplant. The receptors were sampled from a girl aged 2-10 years with aplastic anemia, due to receive a stem cell transplant.

The chain couples TRBV4-2 to TRBJ2-2, with D perhaps TRBD2 (6 bases). Trimming cost V 3 bases and J 2 bases, with 13 bases left between them. The germline V gene encodes CDR1 LGHNA and CDR2 YNFKEQ. The CDR3 runs to 16 residues. The CDR3 protein is CASSHGGDPNTGELFF. As DNA, the CDR3 is TGTGCCAGCAGCCATGGCGGGGACCCTAACACCGGGGAGCTGTTTTTT.

The rearrangement joins TRBV10-2 to TRBJ2-7; maybe TRBD2 (5 bases). CDR3 length equals 15 residues. Germline V gene data show CDR1 as WSHSY and CDR2 as SAAADI. V shed 5 bases and J shed 0 bases, with 14 bases lying between them. The DNA for the CDR3 is TGCGCCAGCAGTCTGGACTGGGAGAGCTCCTACGAGCAGTACTTC. It is translated as CASSLDWESSYEQYF.

This chain connects TRBV2 to TRBJ2-3; tentative D call: TRBD2 (6 bases). The length of the CDR3 is 15 residues. The germline V and J ends were trimmed by 1 base and 5 bases, with 13 bases remaining between them. Looked up from germline, CDR1 is SNHLY and CDR2 is FYNNEI. As DNA, the CDR3 is TGTGCCAGCAGTGAAGAAGCCGCGACTAGAGATACGCAGTATTTT. This sequence encodes CASSEEAATRDTQYF.

J is TRBJ1-4 and V is TRBV6-5, with TRBD1 as a possible D gene (6 bases). V was cut by 0 bases and J by 8 bases, with 13 bases left in between. The germline V gene has CDR1 MNHEY and CDR2 SVGAGI. The CDR3 has 15 amino acids. The CDR3 sequence is CASSYSGRGGEKLFF. CDR3 nucleotide sequence: TGTGCCAGCAGTTACTCGGGCAGGGGAGGGGAAAAACTGTTTTTT.

This clonotype came up a few times. The chain is built from TRBV28 and TRBJ2-7, with D possibly TRBD2 on 5 matching bases. V dropped 2 bases and J dropped 5 bases, with 16 bases sitting between them. The germline CDR1 and CDR2 sequences are MDHEN and SYDVKM. This CDR3 comprises 15 residues. The CDR3 DNA reads TGTGCCAGCAGTTTAGGAGGAAAGGCAAGCGACGAGCAGTACTTC. Protein product: CASSLGGKASDEQYF.

In this sample, this clonotype turned up many times. The chain joins TRBV4-1 to TRBJ1-5; D gene ambiguous. The CDR3 totals 15 residues. CDR1 is MGHRA, CDR2 YSYEKL, per germline. V lost 0 bases to trimming and J lost 3 bases, with 9 bases between them. CDR3 DNA: TGCGCCAGCAGCCAAGATCCCAGCGTCAATCAGCCCCAGCATTTT. This codes for CASSQDPSVNQPQHF.

A word on this clonotype: The CDR3 ends on some other residue instead of the conserved phenylalanine or tryptophan, so this is likely a read error. No DNA is shown, since the ends of the CDR3 on it are uncertain; the CDR3 is the one TCRdb lists. The V call is TRBV15, the J call TRBJ2-5; TRBD2 is the table's D call and was not checked against the DNA. With termini counted, the CDR3 has 16 amino acids. Germline-derived CDR1 and CDR2 are LNHNV and YYDKDF (reference sequence). This chain's CDR3 is CATSRETSGPQETQYL.

This clonotype was seen a handful of times. The V gene is TRBV5-1, the J gene TRBJ1-2, with 7 nucleotides matching TRBD1. The J segment lost 8 bases and the V segment lost 0 bases, leaving 13 bases of the junction unmatched. Looked up from germline, CDR1 is SGHRS and CDR2 is YFSETQ. CDR3 length: 16 residues. In nucleotides, the CDR3 is TGCGCCAGCAGCTTGGGGGGACAGTTAAGGGAAGGAGGCTACACCTTC. Translated: CASSLGGQLREGGYTF.

This clonotype was observed once. V is TRBV6-1 and J is TRBJ2-4; perhaps TRBD2 as D (5 bases). The CDR3 has 14 amino acids. The V end lost 4 bases, the J end lost 5 bases, and 12 bases lay between the germline ends. Germline V gene data show CDR1 as MNHNS and CDR2 as SASEGT. For the CDR3, the DNA is TGTGCCAGCAGTGCACCGGCGCGGGAAAACATTCAGTACTTC. Translated, it gives CASSAPARENIQYF.

This rearrangement joins TRBV15 to TRBJ1-6; D is possibly TRBD1 (6 bases). Germline V gene sequence: CDR1 LNHNV, CDR2 YYDKDF (reference sequence). This CDR3 contains 16 residues. Trimming removed 5 bases from V and 9 bases from J, with 20 bases in between. In DNA form, the CDR3 reads TGTGCCACCAGCTCCACCTCGGGACAAGGGATTTCACCCCTCCACTTT. It encodes CATSSTSGQGISPLHF.

This clonotype was detected many times. The chain uses TRBV6-1 and TRBJ2-2, with D possibly matching TRBD2 (6 bases). Looked up from germline, CDR1 is MNHNS and CDR2 is SASEGT. This CDR3 comprises 16 residues. Trimming shortened V by 3 bases and J by 5 bases, and 16 bases separated the two germline ends. The CDR3 bases are TGTGCCAGCAGTGACCATGGACGGGGGACGACCGGGGAGCTGTTTTTT. This sequence encodes CASSDHGRGTTGELFF.

This rearrangement joins TRBV20-1 to TRBJ2-1; 13 bases are shared with TRBD2. Germline loops: CDR1 DFQATT, CDR2 SNEGSKA (reference sequence). The CDR3 is 16 residues long. Losses at the gene ends were 6 bases for V and 9 bases for J; bases not matched to a gene: 14. The CDR3 bases are TGCAGTGCCACCCCCCCGGGGACTAGCGGGATTGGTGAGCAGTTCTTC. This translates into CSATPPGTSGIGEQFF.

The chain recombines TRBV6-2 or TRBV6-3 with TRBJ2-6; the D call may be TRBD1 or TRBD2 (5 bases each). V lost 2 bases, J lost 1 base, and 15 bases lay in between. The CDR3 loop spans 18 amino acids. CDR1 is MNHEY and CDR2 is SVGEGT in the germline V gene. The CDR3 here is CASSYQPLGVSGANVLTF. DNA for the CDR3: TGTGCCAGCAGTTACCAACCTCTGGGGGTATCTGGGGCCAACGTCCTGACTTTC.

This chain connects TRBV2 to TRBJ1-2, with TRBD1 matching over 7 bases. The germline gives CDR1 SNHLY, CDR2 FYNNEI. This CDR3 comprises 13 residues. V shed 6 bases and J 8 bases; nucleotides not matched to a gene: 9. For the CDR3, the DNA is TGTGCCAGCAGCCGACAGGGAGTCGAGGGCTACACCTTC. The encoded protein is CASSRQGVEGYTF.

This clonotype appeared a few times. The chain employs TRBV20-1 and TRBJ1-1, with 7 positions matching TRBD1. This CDR3 spans 14 amino acids. Looked up from germline, CDR1 is DFQATT and CDR2 is SNEGSKA (reference sequence). V lost 1 base, J lost 0 bases, and 2 bases stayed unmatched. The CDR3 DNA follows: TGCAGTGCTAGAGCGAGGGGGCTGAACACTGAAGCTTTCTTT. Protein: CSARARGLNTEAFF.

This clonotype was seen more than once but under ten times. The J gene is TRBJ1-1, the V gene TRBV6-2 or TRBV6-3; no firm D call. CDR3 length: 12 amino acids. V was trimmed by 6 bases and J by 0 bases, leaving 5 bases between them. Germline V lookup: CDR1 MNHEY, CDR2 SVGEGT. The CDR3 protein is CASRSVNTEAFF. The CDR3 DNA reads as TGTGCCAGCAGGTCGGTGAACACTGAAGCTTTCTTT.

This rearrangement joins TRBV30 to TRBJ2-7; 9 nucleotides agree with TRBD2. CDR3 size: 14 residues. With 2 bases clipped from V and 3 bases from J, the junction kept 5 bases outside the gene matches. Germline V lookup: CDR1 GTSNPN, CDR2 SVGIG (reference sequence). The CDR3 coding sequence is TGTGCCTGGAGTAGCGGGGGGAAGAGCTACGAGCAGTACTTC. Translation gives CAWSSGGKSYEQYF.

The chain couples TRBV6-2 or TRBV6-3 to TRBJ2-3; TRBD2 agrees at 13 bases. CDR1 is MNHEY, CDR2 SVGEGT, per germline. V shed 0 bases and J 1 base; nucleotides not matched to a gene: 4. The CDR3 covers 18 residues. CDR3 nucleotide sequence: TGTGCCAGCAGTTACTCGGGACTAGCGGGACCCGGCACAGATACGCAGTATTTT. Protein sequence: CASSYSGLAGPGTDTQYF.

This clonotype was detected many times. The chain combines TRBV4-3 with TRBJ2-2; D uncertain. Per the germline V gene, CDR1 is LGHNA and CDR2 is YSLEER. V lost 0 bases, J lost 0 bases, and 8 bases lay in between. The CDR3 length is 16 residues. CDR3 protein: CASSQDSVANTGELFF. In nucleotides, the CDR3 is TGCGCCAGCAGCCAAGATAGTGTCGCGAACACCGGGGAGCTGTTTTTT.

This chain connects TRBV29-1 to TRBJ2-3; D is tentatively TRBD1 or TRBD2 (5 bases each). V was trimmed by 7 bases and J by 0 bases, leaving 17 bases between them. The CDR3 loop spans 15 amino acids. Germline assignment: CDR1 SQVTM and CDR2 ANQGSEA. This chain's CDR3 is CSAEGPVGSTDTQYF. DNA for the CDR3: TGCAGCGCCGAGGGACCTGTCGGAAGCACAGATACGCAGTATTTT.

This clonotype has just a few counts. The chain is built from TRBV18 and TRBJ2-1; a weak D match, TRBD2 (6 bases). Trimming took 3 bases from V and 0 from J, leaving 15 bases between them. From germline, CDR1 is KGHSH and CDR2 LQKENI. The CDR3 is made up of 17 amino acids. The CDR3 nucleotides are TGTGCCAGCTCACCCCTCCCGGGACTGAGCTCCTACAATGAGCAGTTCTTC. Amino acid sequence: CASSPLPGLSSYNEQFF.

This clonotype was picked up a small number of times. The gene calls are TRBV20-1 and TRBJ2-3; the D gene is possibly TRBD2 (6 bases). V was trimmed by 3 bases and J by 6 bases, leaving 13 bases between them. This CDR3 spans 13 amino acids. Germline CDR1 and CDR2: DFQATT and SNEGSKA (reference sequence). CDR3 protein: CSARSPGGDTQYF. CDR3 in DNA: TGCAGTGCTAGGAGTCCCGGGGGTGATACGCAGTATTTT.

A remark on this clonotype: The junction and the germline gene differ at one end; a read error may be behind it. The chain joins TRBV20-1 to TRBJ1-6, with D unresolved. CDR3 size: 17 residues. Germline CDR1 and CDR2: DFQATT and SNEGSKA (reference sequence). CDR3 region: CCATRSSGSGFLSPLHF. The DNA for the CDR3 is TGCTGTGCTACCCGGTCCTCGGGGAGTGGGTTTTTGTCACCCCTCCACTTT.

V gene TRBV6-1 combines with J gene TRBJ2-3, with 9 bases that match TRBD1. This CDR3 contains 15 residues. Trimming cost V 10 bases and J 4 bases; bases outside gene matches: 12. In germline, CDR1 is MNHNS, CDR2 SASEGT. DNA of the CDR3: TGTGCCACCAAGCTACAGGGGGCATGGGCAGATACGCAGTATTTT. Its protein product is CATKLQGAWADTQYF.

This chain uses TRBV5-1 with TRBJ2-2; the D gene could be TRBD1 or TRBD2 (5 bases each). Per germline, CDR1 SGHRS and CDR2 YFSETQ. This CDR3 has 16 residues. V shed 3 bases and J shed 3 bases, with 15 bases lying between them. The DNA for the CDR3 is TGCGCCAGCAGCTCCCATCCAGGGAGCGACACCGGGGAGCTGTTTTTT. Its translation: CASSSHPGSDTGELFF.

The V and J genes are TRBV6-5 and TRBJ1-2; D gene ambiguous. The CDR3 consists of 16 residues. Trimming shortened V by 2 bases and J by 5 bases, and 18 bases separated the two germline ends. Germline CDR1 is MNHEY and CDR2 is SVGAGI. The CDR3 loop is CASSYRSPGWEYGYTF. For the CDR3, the DNA is TGTGCCAGCAGTTACCGGAGTCCGGGATGGGAATATGGCTACACCTTC.

The CDR3 here is CASSGGGTAYEQYF. The DNA of the CDR3 is TGTGCCAGCAGTGGAGGGGGGACAGCGTACGAGCAGTACTTC. The genes are TRBV7-9 and TRBJ2-7; D might be TRBD1 (7 bases). The CDR3 is made up of 14 amino acids. The germline V gene encodes CDR1 SEHNR and CDR2 FQNEAQ (reference sequence). V lost 6 bases to trimming and J lost 4 bases, with 16 bases between them. Variable domain in full (rest from reference TRBV7-9 and TRBJ2-7): DTGVSQNPRHKITKRGQNVTFRCDPISEHNRLYWYRQTLGQGPEFLTYFQNEAQLEKSRLLSDRFSAERPKGSFSTLEIQRTEQGDSAMYLCASSGGGTAYEQYFGPGTRLTVT.

This sequence joins TRBV10-2 and TRBJ1-1; D gene uncertain. Trimming took off 4 bases at V and 5 bases at J, with 11 bases between the two ends. The CDR3 has 13 amino acids. Germline CDR1 reads WSHSY; CDR2 reads SAAADI. The CDR3 sequence: CASSGPPGTEAFF. The CDR3 DNA reads TGCGCCAGCAGTGGGCCCCCCGGAACTGAAGCTTTCTTT.

This clonotype was found many times. This chain joins TRBV28 and TRBJ2-1; D is undetermined. Between the trimmed V and J ends, which lost 7 bases and 9 bases, there was a span of 25 bases. Per the germline V gene, CDR1 is MDHEN and CDR2 is SYDVKM. The CDR3 runs 16 residues. CDR3 sequence: CASTQAPRVGMSEQFF. CDR3 coding DNA: TGTGCCAGCACCCAGGCCCCCCGGGTCGGTATGAGTGAGCAGTTCTTC. Full variable domain (remainder filled in from reference TRBV28 and TRBJ2-1): DVKVTQSSRYLVKRTGEKVFLECVQDMDHENMFWYRQDPGLGLRLIYFSYDVKMKEKGDIPEGYSVSREKKERFSLILESASTNQTSMYLCASTQAPRVGMSEQFFGPGTRLTVL.

This clonotype was counted a single time. The J gene is TRBJ2-5, the V gene TRBV28; 8 bases match TRBD1. V shed 4 bases and J 5 bases; nucleotides not matched to a gene: 9. Looked up from germline, CDR1 is MDHEN and CDR2 is SYDVKM. The CDR3 is 15 amino acids. CDR3 sequence (DNA): TGTGCCAGCAGTTCCTACCCAGGGGGCAAGGAGACCCAGTACTTC. This translates into CASSSYPGGKETQYF.

At least ten counts were recorded for this clonotype. J is TRBJ1-1 and V is TRBV10-3; the D is unclear. Deletions cut 6 bases from V and 1 base from J, with 9 bases between. Germline CDR1 is ENHRY and CDR2 is SYGVKD. The CDR3 consists of 13 residues. The CDR3 here is CAIRSDENTEAFF. CDR3 bases: TGTGCCATCAGGTCAGACGAGAACACTGAAGCTTTCTTT.

This clonotype was observed a handful of times. The chain is built from TRBV20-1 and TRBJ2-7; TRBD2 might be the D (5 bases). Trimming took off 2 bases at V and 2 bases at J, with 13 bases between the two ends. The CDR3 is 14 amino acids. Looked up from germline, CDR1 is DFQATT and CDR2 is SNEGSKA (reference sequence). The CDR3 is CSARILEGPYEQYF. The CDR3 nucleotides read TGCAGTGCTAGAATTCTAGAGGGTCCCTACGAGCAGTACTTC.